This T cell receptor beta chain was identified in a study of blood T cell repertoires in COVID-19. In the study overall: Material from acute and convalescent COVID-19 was sourced from the United States, Italy and Spain. The analysed material was cDNA or gDNA that came from T cells, B-cell-depleted T cells, or PBMCs.

Per the study methods: Amplification from reference gene primers served as the basis for estimated nucleated cell counts. This table comes from immunoSEQ multiplex PCR, and its TCRdb copy is limited to in-frame clones, with some not included. From that table come the V and J calls and clone size; the DNA was used to work out D and trimming. The data hold about 6,000 clones, with 88% observed a single time. The CDR3 spans 15 residues. Trimming stripped 2 bases from V and 0 bases from J, with 10 bases between. From germline, CDR1 is GTSNPN and CDR2 SVGIG (reference sequence). The rearrangement uses TRBV30 and TRBJ2-2; D ambiguous. The sequence came from a human donor in a cohort sampled during active COVID-19. The specimen was peripheral blood. The CDR3 nucleotides are TGTGCCTGGAGTTCCGCGGCAGCGAACACCGGGGAGCTGTTTTTT. It translates to CAWSSAAANTGELFF.